This entry describes one TCR beta chain. Its target is not known. These data originate in a study of identical twins. TCRdb passed the 5' RACE reads through MiXCR, listing each CDR3 protein once. Altogether 500,000 to 650,000 distinct CDR3 sequences are present, 7.1% being singletons, with the ten largest covering 1.6%. Regarding the study as a whole: In zero-insertion analyses, partial confounding could arise from invariant MAIT and iNKT cells.

The germline V gene encodes CDR1 SQVTM and CDR2 ANQGSEA. The CDR3 loop spans 12 amino acids. With 7 bases removed from V and 4 bases from J, the gap between germline ends came to 14 bases. This sample also belongs to another study, concerning yellow fever vaccine responses in identical twins.

Input material: PBMCs. The V call is TRBV29-1, the J call TRBJ2-7; D unclear. This clonotype was obtained from a woman between 18 and 29 years old in good health. CDR3 region: CSALTREYEQYF. DNA for the CDR3: TGCAGCGCTTTGACAAGGGAATACGAGCAGTACTTC.